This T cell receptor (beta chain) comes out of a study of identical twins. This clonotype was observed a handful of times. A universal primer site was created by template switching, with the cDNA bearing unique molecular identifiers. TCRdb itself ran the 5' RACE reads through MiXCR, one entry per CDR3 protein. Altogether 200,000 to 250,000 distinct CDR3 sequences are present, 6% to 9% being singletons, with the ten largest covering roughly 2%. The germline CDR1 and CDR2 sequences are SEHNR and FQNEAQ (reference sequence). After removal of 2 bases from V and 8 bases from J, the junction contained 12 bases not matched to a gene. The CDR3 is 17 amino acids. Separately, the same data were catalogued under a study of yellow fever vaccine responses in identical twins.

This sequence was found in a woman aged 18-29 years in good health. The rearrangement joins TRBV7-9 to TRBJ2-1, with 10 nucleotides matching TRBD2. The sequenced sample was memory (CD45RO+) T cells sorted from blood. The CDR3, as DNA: TGTGCCAGCAGCTTACGGATAGCGGGGGGCAAACTGGATGAGCAGTTCTTC. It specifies CASSLRIAGGKLDEQFF.